This T cell receptor beta chain was documented in a study of shared clonotypes between healthy human individuals (dated by TCRdb to between 2020 and 2021). General notes on the study: Three men and a couple of women, aged 18 to 49 years, made up the cohort. For each donor, CD4 naive and CD4 memory were each given three plates, CD8 naive was given two plates, and CD8 memory was given one plate. To estimate repertoire size and how much clonotype sharing occurs between individuals, the study deeply sequenced the blood TCR repertoires of several healthy adults. Libraries were prepared and TCR repertoires were sequenced by different laboratories using diverse techniques, in order to increase sequencing depth and limit assay-specific biases. Each donor's leukapheresis produced roughly between roughly 0.85 and 9.5 billion PBMCs. Study-wide conclusions, independent of this receptor: Based on pairwise subsampling, the degree of clonotype sharing among donors was expected to be affected by sequencing depth. Compared with non-shared clonotypes, the clonotypes found in all four sorted-subset donors had higher generation probabilities. Even with the large sequencing depth, rarefaction of the sorted-subset datasets indicated that sequencing was incomplete. The genetic and exposure-history diversity represented was limited by the small number of donors. Naive subsets generally had larger estimated clonotype richness than memory subsets. Across four donors, approximately 5% of naive CD4, approximately 4% of naive CD8, under 2.5% of memory CD4, and 0.3% to 0.45% of memory CD8 clonotypes were shared. Sampling was restricted to blood, and TCR repertoires in tissue are likely to differ from TCR repertoires in blood.

TCR CDR3 regions were amplified from genomic DNA by multiplex PCR using the deep immunoSEQ assay. For each cell subset, the extracted genomic DNA was distributed evenly across all wells of several immunoSEQ 96-well plates, and each plate served as one replicate. For sorted subsets, approximately 190 ng of genomic DNA, equivalent to 30,000 or so T cell genomes, went into each replicate PCR. Purified libraries were quantified with a Qubit 3.0 fluorometer, sized on a Bioanalyzer 2100, and re-quantified with the KAPA Library Quantification kit. Every immunoSEQ 96-well plate was sequenced on a separate single-read 150-cycle Illumina NextSeq 550 flow cell. The study's processing was this. Because the immunoSEQ output included only junctional sequences and no quality scores, the filtering could not be the same as the filtering used for full-length reads. To assign V/J genes and CDR3, sequences were annotated using PyIR, a Python wrapper for IgBLAST v1.9, with IMGT germline references. Reads with weak V/J assignments (E-value above 1e-6), missing CDR3, stop codons, out-of-frame junctions, or ambiguous translated residues were removed. A V3J clonotype was defined by an identical inferred V gene, J gene, and CDR3 amino acid sequence. Percentage overlap between repertoires was calculated by dividing the number of shared unique clonotypes by the size of the smaller repertoire. Three approaches were used to assess repertoire richness: RTK rarefaction, the Chao1 estimator, and Recon v2.1 estimates of unobserved clonotypes. For all TCRbeta clonotypes obtained by the gDNA method from a few donors, generation probabilities were computed with OLGA. TCRdb mirrors the immuneACCESS table, restricted to in-frame sequences. Some clones are absent from its copies; in checked studies, under half trace to an unresolved V gene, and the reason for the others is unknown. From that table come the V and J calls and clone size; the DNA was used to work out D and trimming. A total of millions of clones appear in this sample, about 92% of them only once. Of the sample, over 0.12% falls within the top ten clones.

Taken from cysteine to phenylalanine, the CDR3 has 13 residues. CDR3 DNA only is kept here, 39 bases in frame from base 1. Relative to germline, V is 2 bases shorter and J is 3 bases shorter, with 8 bases between their ends. Per the germline V gene, MNHEY is the CDR1 and SVGAGI is the CDR2. Healthy HIV-negative adults with no recently reported acute infections or vaccinations were included as donors. Every donor was a Caucasian adult residing in Nashville, Tennessee, USA. CD4+ T cells were enriched by magnetic negative selection, after which naive cells were positively selected on CD45RA and the negative fraction was taken as the memory subset. Blood was obtained by leukapheresis, after which PBMCs were separated by Ficoll-Histopaque density gradient centrifugation and cryopreserved in liquid nitrogen vapor phase. Analytical flow cytometry was used to check the purity and quantity of every magnetically sorted T cell population. Genomic DNA was isolated from each sorted fraction and quantified by UV absorbance on a Nanodrop 2000c.

Comments on this clone: It lacks a known antigen. No qualities accompany the bases; no much larger clone lies one base away.

The sequence came from a young man in good health. The sample consisted of naive CD4+ T cells sorted from blood. The sample's cell subset or site label, decoded: CD45RA+ positively selected. This sequence uses TRBV6-5 and TRBJ2-7, with the D gene not confidently named. The CDR3: CASSYNSGYEQYF. Here is the DNA: TGTGCCAGCAGTTACAACTCCGGCTACGAGCAGTACTTC.